This passage covers 18 T cell receptor beta chains from one sample sequenced in a study of beta chain features in type 1 diabetes (dated by TCRdb to the late 2010s). Library construction relied on the immunoSEQ multiplex PCR assay. The entire amount of isolated RNA was reverse transcribed using the High Capacity cDNA Reverse Transcription Kit, so the sequenced TCRB transcripts were expressed ones. TCRdb limited this immuneACCESS table to in-frame rearrangements with V and J called. A share of clones is missing; checked studies link under half to unresolved V genes, and the rest is unexplained. The sample table lists 300,000 to 450,000 clones, 15% to 20% of them with a count of one. The top ten hold around 0.044% of the sample. The sequenced sample was naive CD4+ T cells from blood. What the cell subset or site label conveys for this sample: true naive CD4+ T cells. The origin of the receptors is a woman aged 18-29 years in good health.

The chain is built from TRBV4-3 and TRBJ2-1, with 7 bases aligning to TRBD2. Germline loops: CDR1 LGHNA, CDR2 YSLEER. This CDR3 contains 17 residues. Losses at the gene ends were 4 bases for V and 2 bases for J; bases not matched to a gene: 11. The CDR3 DNA sequence: TGCGCCAGCAGCCCCAGCCCTAGCGGTACTACCTACAATGAGCAGTTCTTC. Protein: CASSPSPSGTTYNEQFF.

The chain couples TRBV27 to TRBJ1-2, with D perhaps matching TRBD1 (6 bases). The CDR3 has 13 residues. V shed 2 bases and J shed 4 bases, with 8 bases lying between them. Germline CDR1 and CDR2: MNHEY and SMNVEV (reference sequence). The CDR3 nucleotides read TGTGCCAGCAGTTTAGACAGGACCTATGGCTACACCTTC. Translating it yields CASSLDRTYGYTF.

This chain joins TRBV7-2 and TRBJ1-1; 8 bases are shared with TRBD1. The CDR3 runs to 15 residues. J was trimmed by 4 bases and V by 5 bases; bases with no gene match: 9. CDR1 is SGHTA and CDR2 is FQGNSA in the germline V gene. The CDR3 DNA sequence: TGTGCCAGCAGCCCGATCGCCACAGGGGGCACTGAAGCTTTCTTT. Amino acids: CASSPIATGGTEAFF.

This clone was detected once. The chain couples TRBV6-5 to TRBJ1-6; D not resolved. Germline-derived CDR1 and CDR2 are MNHEY and SVGAGI. V was cut by 9 bases and J by 7 bases, with 13 bases left in between. The CDR3 has 13 amino acids. The CDR3 DNA sequence: TGTGCCAGTAGCAGAGACCCGAATTCACCCCTCCACTTT. This encodes CASSRDPNSPLHF.

The sample holds a few counts of this clone. The sample contains more than one DNA sequence encoding this CDR3. This chain links TRBV2 with TRBJ1-5; D gene unclear. This CDR3 comprises 14 residues. V was clipped by 5 bases and J by 1 base, with 9 bases between them. CDR1 SNHLY and CDR2 FYNNEI come from the germline V gene. In DNA, the CDR3 is TGTGCCAGCAGTCTGACCGGGAGCAATCAGCCCCAGCATTTT. Translating it yields CASSLTGSNQPQHF.

This clone has more than one count but fewer than ten. The chain has TRBV29-1 and TRBJ2-6, with a tentative D call TRBD2 (6 bases). This CDR3 is 15 amino acids long. Per germline, CDR1 SQVTM and CDR2 ANQGSEA. V lost 2 bases and J lost 8, with 16 bases in between. This CDR3 reads CSVEPSDGGTNVLTF. In DNA, the CDR3 is TGCAGCGTTGAACCTAGCGACGGGGGTACCAACGTCCTGACTTTC.

The V and J genes are TRBV7-2 and TRBJ2-1; D is unresolved. Per germline, CDR1 SGHTA and CDR2 FQGNSA. The germline V and J ends were trimmed by 5 bases and 9 bases, with 5 bases remaining between them. This CDR3 comprises 10 residues. The chain's CDR3 is CASSLGEQFF. The DNA for the CDR3 is TGTGCCAGCAGCCTCGGTGAGCAGTTCTTC.

In this sample, this clone turned up a few times. The chain joins TRBV4-1 to TRBJ2-1; 9 bases align to TRBD1. Losses at the gene ends were 3 bases for V and 0 bases for J; bases not matched to a gene: 15. Germline assignment: CDR1 MGHRA and CDR2 YSYEKL. The CDR3 has 20 residues. CDR3 sequence reads: CASSHKAGTGFLSSYNEQFF. CDR3 sequence (DNA): TGCGCCAGCAGCCACAAGGCCGGGACAGGGTTCCTTAGCTCCTACAATGAGCAGTTCTTC.

The V call is TRBV10-3, the J call TRBJ2-2; D not certain. In germline, CDR1 is ENHRY, CDR2 SYGVKD. This CDR3 is 16 amino acids long. Trimming took off 7 bases at V and 0 bases at J, with 15 bases between the two ends. The CDR3 protein is CAITSDPKTNTGELFF. The CDR3 DNA reads TGTGCCATCACCAGTGATCCCAAAACGAACACCGGGGAGCTGTTTTTT.

The rearrangement links TRBV10-3 to TRBJ1-1, with 8 bases that match TRBD1. The CDR3 totals 15 residues. The V and J ends lost 3 bases and 0 bases, in that order; junction bases with no gene match: 3. Germline V gene sequence: CDR1 ENHRY, CDR2 SYGVKD. Here the CDR3 DNA reads TGTGCCATCAGTGACCAGGGGGCGGTGAACACTGAAGCTTTCTTT. Its translation: CAISDQGAVNTEAFF.

This clone was found a few times. The gene calls are TRBV5-1 and TRBJ1-5; a weak D match, TRBD1 (5 bases). CDR3 length: 14 residues. V was pared by 0 bases and J by 6 bases, with 10 bases between. Germline CDR1 SGHRS, CDR2 YFSETQ. For the CDR3, the DNA is TGCGCCAGCAGCTTGGATGGGGCGGCTCAGCCCCAGCATTTT. Translation: CASSLDGAAQPQHF.

The chain links TRBV2 to TRBJ1-2, with TRBD1 matching over 9 bases. Losses at the gene ends were 6 bases for V and 2 bases for J; bases not matched to a gene: 1. This CDR3 spans 13 amino acids. Per germline, CDR1 SNHLY and CDR2 FYNNEI. CDR3 protein: CASRDRGNYGYTF. As DNA, the CDR3 is TGTGCCAGCAGGGACAGGGGAAACTATGGCTACACCTTC. The variable domain in full, with the rest retrieved from reference TRBV2 and TRBJ1-2, is EPEVTQTPSHQVTQMGQEVILRCVPISNHLYFYWYRQILGQKVEFLVSFYNNEISEKSEIFDDQFSVERPDGSNFTLKIRSTKLEDSAMYFCASRDRGNYGYTFGSGTRLTVV.

The sample holds a few counts of this clone. This chain connects TRBV5-4 to TRBJ2-1; D not resolved. V dropped 4 bases and J dropped 0 bases, with 8 bases sitting between them. The length of the CDR3 is 14 residues. The germline CDR1 and CDR2 sequences are SGHNT and YYREEE (reference sequence). CDR3 in amino acids: CASSPGSSYNEQFF. The CDR3 coding sequence is TGTGCCAGCAGCCCAGGCAGCTCCTACAATGAGCAGTTCTTC.

This rearrangement joins TRBV7-2 to TRBJ1-2; 7 bases are shared with TRBD1. This CDR3 is 14 amino acids long. CDR1 and CDR2 from the germline V gene are SGHTA and FQGNSA. V lost 5 bases to trimming and J lost 2 bases; unmatched junction nucleotides: 5. CDR3 protein: CASSVEQGNYGYTF. The DNA for the CDR3 is TGTGCCAGCAGCGTTGAACAGGGGAACTATGGCTACACCTTC.

About this clone: Other DNA sequences in this specimen translate into the identical CDR3. The CDR3 protein is CASSPDSNYGYTF. The CDR3 DNA sequence: TGTGCCAGCTCACCAGACAGCAACTATGGCTACACCTTC. The chain recombines TRBV18 with TRBJ1-2; perhaps TRBD1 as D (5 bases). Germline CDR1 KGHSH, CDR2 LQKENI. Trimming cost V 2 bases and J 2 bases, with 6 bases left between them. This CDR3 spans 13 amino acids.

The chain carries TRBV9 and TRBJ1-1, with unresolved D. This CDR3 has 14 amino acids. V dropped 5 bases and J dropped 5 bases, with 16 bases sitting between them. Germline CDR1 and CDR2: SGDLS and YYNGEE. CDR3 nucleotides: TGTGCCAGCAGTTCCGGTCCTGGAGGGACTGAAGCTTTCTTT. This sequence encodes CASSSGPGGTEAFF.

There are a few counts of this clone. The chain employs TRBV2 and TRBJ1-4, with a possible D match to TRBD1 (5 bases). V lost 6 bases, J lost 0 bases, and 8 bases lay in between. CDR1 is SNHLY and CDR2 is FYNNEI in the germline V gene. This CDR3 region has 14 residues. The CDR3 DNA is TGTGCCAGCAGCTCGACAGCAACTAATGAAAAACTGTTTTTT. It is translated as CASSSTATNEKLFF.

A few counts support this clone. The J gene is TRBJ1-2, the V gene TRBV2; 9 bases are shared with TRBD1. This CDR3 is 13 amino acids long. V trimming: 5 bases; J trimming: 7 bases; junction bases outside the gene matches: 5. Germline CDR1 is SNHLY and CDR2 is FYNNEI. The CDR3 nucleotides are TGTGCCAGCAGTTCACAGGGGGCACTTGGCTACACCTTC. Amino acids: CASSSQGALGYTF.